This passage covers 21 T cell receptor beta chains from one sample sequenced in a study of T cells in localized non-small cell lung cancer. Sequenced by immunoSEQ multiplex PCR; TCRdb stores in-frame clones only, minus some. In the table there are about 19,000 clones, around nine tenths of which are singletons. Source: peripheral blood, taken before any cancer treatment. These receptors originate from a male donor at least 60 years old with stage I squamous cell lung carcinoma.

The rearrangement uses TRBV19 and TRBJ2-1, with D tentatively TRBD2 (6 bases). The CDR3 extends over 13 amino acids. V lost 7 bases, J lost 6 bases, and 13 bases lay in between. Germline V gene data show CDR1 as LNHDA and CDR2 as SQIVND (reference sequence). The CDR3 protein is CASNYGTSNEQFF. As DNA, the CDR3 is TGTGCCAGTAATTATGGGACTTCCAATGAGCAGTTCTTC.

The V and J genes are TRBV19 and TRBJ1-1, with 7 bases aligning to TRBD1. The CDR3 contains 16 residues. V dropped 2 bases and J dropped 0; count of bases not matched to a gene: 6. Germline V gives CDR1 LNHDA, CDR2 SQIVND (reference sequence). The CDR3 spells CASSIWGQRLNTEAFF. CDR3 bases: TGTGCCAGTAGTATATGGGGACAGCGGTTGAACACTGAAGCTTTCTTT.

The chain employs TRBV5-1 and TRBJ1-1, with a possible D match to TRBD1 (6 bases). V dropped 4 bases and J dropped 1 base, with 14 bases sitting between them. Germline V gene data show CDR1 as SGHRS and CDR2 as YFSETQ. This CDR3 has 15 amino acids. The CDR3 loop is CASSQLDRTNTEAFF. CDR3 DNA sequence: TGCGCCAGCAGCCAGTTGGACAGAACGAACACTGAAGCTTTCTTT.

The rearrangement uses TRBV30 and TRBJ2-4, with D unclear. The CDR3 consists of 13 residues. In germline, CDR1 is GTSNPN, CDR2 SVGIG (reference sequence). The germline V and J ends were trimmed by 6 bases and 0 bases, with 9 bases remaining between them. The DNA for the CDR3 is TGTGCCTGCACGTCGCGAGCCAAAAACATTCAGTACTTC. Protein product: CACTSRAKNIQYF.

In nucleotides, the CDR3 is TGTGCCAGCTCACCCAGGACAGGGGTAATAAGTGGCTACACCTTC. It encodes CASSPRTGVISGYTF. The chain combines TRBV18 with TRBJ1-2; 9 nucleotides line up with TRBD1. Germline CDR1 KGHSH, CDR2 LQKENI. V shed 3 bases and J 7 bases; nucleotides not matched to a gene: 9. The CDR3 contains 15 residues.

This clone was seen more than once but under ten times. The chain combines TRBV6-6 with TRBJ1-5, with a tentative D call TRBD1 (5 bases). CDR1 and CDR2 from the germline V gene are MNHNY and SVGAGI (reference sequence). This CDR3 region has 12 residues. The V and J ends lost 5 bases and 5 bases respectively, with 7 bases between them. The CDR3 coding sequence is TGTGCCAGCAGTCTCAGGGATCAGCCCCAGCATTTT. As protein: CASSLRDQPQHF.

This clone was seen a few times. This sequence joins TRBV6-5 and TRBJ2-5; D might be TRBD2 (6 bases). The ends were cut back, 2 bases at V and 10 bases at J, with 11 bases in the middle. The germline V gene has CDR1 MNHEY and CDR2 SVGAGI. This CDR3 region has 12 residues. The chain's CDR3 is CASSYRGTYQYF. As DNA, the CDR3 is TGTGCCAGCAGTTACCGCGGGACTTACCAGTACTTC.

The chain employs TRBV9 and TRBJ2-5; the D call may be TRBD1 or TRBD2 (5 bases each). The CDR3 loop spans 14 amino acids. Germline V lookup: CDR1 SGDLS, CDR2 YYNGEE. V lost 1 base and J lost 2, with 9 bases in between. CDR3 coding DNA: TGTGCCAGCAGCGTAAACGGGGCGCAAGAGACCCAGTACTTC. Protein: CASSVNGAQETQYF. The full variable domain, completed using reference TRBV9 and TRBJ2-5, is DSGVTQTPKHLITATGQRVTLRCSPRSGDLSVYWYQQSLDQGLQFLIQYYNGEERAKGNILERFSAQQFPDLHSELNLSSLELGDSALYFCASSVNGAQETQYFGPGTRLLVL.

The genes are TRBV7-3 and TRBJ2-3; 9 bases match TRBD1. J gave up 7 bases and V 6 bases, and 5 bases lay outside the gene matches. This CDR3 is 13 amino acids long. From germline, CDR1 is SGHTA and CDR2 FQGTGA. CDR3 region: CASRRTGENTQYF. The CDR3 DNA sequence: TGTGCCAGCAGGCGGACAGGGGAAAATACGCAGTATTTT.

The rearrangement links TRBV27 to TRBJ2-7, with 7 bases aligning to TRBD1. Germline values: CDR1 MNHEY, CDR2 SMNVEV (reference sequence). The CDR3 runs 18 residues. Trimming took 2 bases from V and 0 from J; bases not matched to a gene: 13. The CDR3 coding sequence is TGTGCCAGCAGTTTAAGGGGGCCGGGGCGGCCTAACTCCTACGAGCAGTACTTC. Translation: CASSLRGPGRPNSYEQYF.

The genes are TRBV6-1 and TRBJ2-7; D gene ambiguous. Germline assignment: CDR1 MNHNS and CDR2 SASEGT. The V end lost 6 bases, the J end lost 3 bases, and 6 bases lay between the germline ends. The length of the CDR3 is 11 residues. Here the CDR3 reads CASSQNYEQYF. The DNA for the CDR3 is TGTGCCAGCAGCCAGAACTACGAGCAGTACTTC.

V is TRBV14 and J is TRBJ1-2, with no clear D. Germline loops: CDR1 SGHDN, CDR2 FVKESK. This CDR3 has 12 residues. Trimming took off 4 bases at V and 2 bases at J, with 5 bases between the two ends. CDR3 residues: CASSRDNYGYTF. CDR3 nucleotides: TGTGCCAGCAGCCGTGACAACTATGGCTACACCTTC.

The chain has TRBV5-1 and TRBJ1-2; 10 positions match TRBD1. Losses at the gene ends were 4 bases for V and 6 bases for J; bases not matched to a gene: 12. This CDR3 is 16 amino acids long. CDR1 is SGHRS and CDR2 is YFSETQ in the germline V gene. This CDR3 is CASSLGLPGTGDGYTF. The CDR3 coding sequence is TGCGCCAGCAGCCTGGGGTTACCAGGGACAGGGGATGGCTACACCTTC.

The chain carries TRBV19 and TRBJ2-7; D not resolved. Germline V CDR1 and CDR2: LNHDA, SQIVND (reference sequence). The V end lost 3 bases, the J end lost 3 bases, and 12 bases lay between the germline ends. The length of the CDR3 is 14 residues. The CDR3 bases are TGTGCCAGTAGTATCAAGGTCAGGTTCTACGAGCAGTACTTC. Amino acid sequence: CASSIKVRFYEQYF.

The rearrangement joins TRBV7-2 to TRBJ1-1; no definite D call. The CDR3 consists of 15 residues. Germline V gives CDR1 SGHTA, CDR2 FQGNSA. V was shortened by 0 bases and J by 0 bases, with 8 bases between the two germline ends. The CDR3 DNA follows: TGTGCCAGCAGCTTAGCGCTTGGGGTGAACACTGAAGCTTTCTTT. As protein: CASSLALGVNTEAFF. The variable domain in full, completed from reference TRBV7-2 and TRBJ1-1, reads GAGVSQSPSNKVTEKGKDVELRCDPISGHTALYWYRQSLGQGLEFLIYFQGNSAPDKSGLPSDRFSAERTGGSVSTLTIQRTQQEDSAVYLCASSLALGVNTEAFFGQGTRLTVV.

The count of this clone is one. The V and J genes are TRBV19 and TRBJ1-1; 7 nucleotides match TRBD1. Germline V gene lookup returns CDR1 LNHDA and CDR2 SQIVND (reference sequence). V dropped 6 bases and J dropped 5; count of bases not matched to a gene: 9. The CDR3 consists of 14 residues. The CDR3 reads CASSQPGGWTEAFF. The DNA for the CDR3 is TGTGCCAGTAGCCAACCAGGGGGTTGGACTGAAGCTTTCTTT.

The CDR3 sequence: CAWSMPEAGRETQYF. The CDR3 coding sequence is TGTGCCTGGAGCATGCCCGAGGCAGGTCGAGAGACCCAGTACTTC. The chain uses TRBV30 and TRBJ2-5; D is ambiguous. Germline CDR1 reads GTSNPN; CDR2 reads SVGIG (reference sequence). This CDR3 comprises 15 residues. The germline V and J ends were trimmed by 3 bases and 4 bases, with 18 bases remaining between them.

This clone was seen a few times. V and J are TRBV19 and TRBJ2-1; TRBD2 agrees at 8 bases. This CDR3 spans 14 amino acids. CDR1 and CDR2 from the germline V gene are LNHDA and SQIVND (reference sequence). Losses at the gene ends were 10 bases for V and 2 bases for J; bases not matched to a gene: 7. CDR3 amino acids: CATDSGITYNEQFF. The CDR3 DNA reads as TGTGCCACCGATAGCGGGATCACCTACAATGAGCAGTTCTTC.

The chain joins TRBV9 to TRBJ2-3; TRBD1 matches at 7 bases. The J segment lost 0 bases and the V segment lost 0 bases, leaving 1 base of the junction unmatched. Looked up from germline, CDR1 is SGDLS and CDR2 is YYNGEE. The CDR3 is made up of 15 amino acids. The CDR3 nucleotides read TGTGCCAGCAGCGTAGAGGGACAGAGCACAGATACGCAGTATTTT. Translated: CASSVEGQSTDTQYF.

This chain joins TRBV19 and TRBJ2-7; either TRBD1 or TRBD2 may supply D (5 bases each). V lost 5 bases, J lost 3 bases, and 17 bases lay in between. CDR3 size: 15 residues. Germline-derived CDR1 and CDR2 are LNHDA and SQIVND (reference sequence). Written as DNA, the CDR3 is TGTGCCAGTAGTTTAGGCGGGCAGGGTTACTACGAGCAGTACTTC. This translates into CASSLGGQGYYEQYF.

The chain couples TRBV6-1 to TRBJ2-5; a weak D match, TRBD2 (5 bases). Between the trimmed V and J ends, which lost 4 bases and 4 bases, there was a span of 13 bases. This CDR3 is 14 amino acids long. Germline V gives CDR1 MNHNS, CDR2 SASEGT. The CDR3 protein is CASSVSGYSETQYF. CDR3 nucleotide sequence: TGTGCCAGCAGTGTTTCGGGGTACTCAGAGACCCAGTACTTC.